A single sample gave rise to the 21 T cell receptor beta chains below, sequenced in a study of cytomegalovirus exposure and HLA in healthy donors. The PCR employed 60 Vbeta primers together with 13 Jbeta primers. This table comes from immunoSEQ multiplex PCR, and its TCRdb copy is limited to in-frame clones, with some not included. Among over 150,000 clones listed, approximately 77% were seen once. The sample was PBMCs. The source is a man aged 18 to 29 in good health and CMV-seronegative.

This clone showed up just once. V and J are TRBV27 and TRBJ1-5, with D possibly TRBD1 on 5 matching bases. Germline V CDR1 and CDR2: MNHEY, SMNVEV (reference sequence). V gave up 9 bases and J gave up 5 bases, with 14 bases separating them. The CDR3 sequence is 13 residues long. This chain's CDR3 is CAREGDPDQPQHF. CDR3 nucleotides: TGTGCCAGAGAAGGGGATCCAGATCAGCCCCAGCATTTT.

This chain links TRBV6-6 with TRBJ2-7, with 7 bases matching TRBD1. Trimming took 5 bases from V and 2 from J; bases not matched to a gene: 9. The germline V gene has CDR1 MNHNY and CDR2 SVGAGI (reference sequence). There are 15 residues in the CDR3. The DNA of the CDR3 is TGTGCCAGCAGTGACCAGGGACAGAAGCCCTACGAGCAGTACTTC. Protein sequence: CASSDQGQKPYEQYF.

Details on this clone: One junction end does not reproduce the germline sequence, and a read error may be involved. This chain uses TRBV7-9 with TRBJ1-3, with D unclear. Germline values: CDR1 SEHNR, CDR2 FQNEAQ (reference sequence). The CDR3 loop spans 15 amino acids. CDR3 residues: CSSSLDEFSGNTIYF. Written as DNA, the CDR3 is TGTTCCAGCAGCTTAGATGAGTTCTCTGGAAACACCATATATTTT.

The chain employs TRBV19 and TRBJ2-7; TRBD2 agrees at 11 bases. Germline CDR1 LNHDA, CDR2 SQIVND (reference sequence). V lost 5 bases to trimming and J lost 5 bases; unmatched junction nucleotides: 11. The CDR3 is 16 amino acids. The CDR3 sequence is CASSLRTSGFGDEQYF. CDR3 sequence (DNA): TGTGCCAGTAGTCTCCGGACTAGCGGGTTTGGTGACGAGCAGTACTTC. Complete variable domain (other parts from reference TRBV19 and TRBJ2-7): DGGITQSPKYLFRKEGQNVTLSCEQNLNHDAMYWYRQDPGQGLRLIYYSQIVNDFQKGDIAEGYSVSREKKESFPLTVTSAQKNPTAFYLCASSLRTSGFGDEQYFGPGTRLTVT.

The gene calls are TRBV30 and TRBJ2-5, with D possibly being TRBD2 (6 bases). Trimming stripped 2 bases from V and 11 bases from J, with 24 bases between. CDR3 length: 15 residues. Germline V lookup: CDR1 GTSNPN, CDR2 SVGIG (reference sequence). Written as DNA, the CDR3 is TGTGCCTGGAGTATTTCGGGGGTGCTACCTTACGGGCAGTACTTC. This encodes CAWSISGVLPYGQYF.

This clone was seen a few times. The V call is TRBV30, the J call TRBJ2-3; D not resolved. This CDR3 has 11 amino acids. Trimming took 4 bases from V and 5 from J, leaving 7 bases between them. Germline V gene sequence: CDR1 GTSNPN, CDR2 SVGIG (reference sequence). The CDR3: CAWKNGDTQYF. CDR3 coding DNA: TGTGCCTGGAAAAACGGAGATACGCAGTATTTT.

This chain uses TRBV28 with TRBJ2-5, with 11 positions matching TRBD2. The CDR3 loop spans 16 amino acids. The ends lost 4 bases at V and 3 bases at J; junction bases unmatched: 7. CDR1 MDHEN and CDR2 SYDVKM come from the germline V gene. The CDR3 bases are TGTGCCAGCAGTTCCCAACTAGCGGGAGTAGAAGAGACCCAGTACTTC. This translates into CASSSQLAGVEETQYF.

The V and J genes are TRBV25-1 and TRBJ2-7; TRBD1 is a possible D gene (6 bases). The V and J ends lost 5 bases and 5 bases respectively, with 16 bases between them. The CDR3 length is 14 residues. The germline CDR1 and CDR2 sequences are MGHDK and SYGVNS. The CDR3 DNA reads as TGTGCCAGCAGTTTTTCACCCGGGGACAACGAGCAGTACTTC. Amino acid sequence: CASSFSPGDNEQYF.

The rearrangement links TRBV5-6 to TRBJ2-5; D is perhaps TRBD2 (5 bases). There are 16 residues in the CDR3. Trimming removed 7 bases from V and 0 bases from J, with 19 bases in between. Per the germline V gene, CDR1 is SGHDT and CDR2 is YYEEEE. CDR3: CASAPDGAANQETQYF. The DNA of the CDR3 is TGTGCCAGCGCTCCGGATGGAGCGGCGAACCAAGAGACCCAGTACTTC.

The sample holds a few counts of this clone. The rearrangement uses TRBV10-3 and TRBJ1-2, with 7 nucleotides matching TRBD1. Germline assignment: CDR1 ENHRY and CDR2 SYGVKD. CDR3 length equals 13 residues. After removal of 5 bases from V and 8 bases from J, the junction contained 8 bases not matched to a gene. Here the CDR3 reads CAISSTGTEGYTF. CDR3 coding DNA: TGTGCCATCAGTTCGACAGGGACCGAAGGCTACACCTTC.

The chain has TRBV7-9 and TRBJ2-3; TRBD2 might be the D (7 bases). V dropped 2 bases and J dropped 1 base, with 16 bases sitting between them. CDR1 is SEHNR and CDR2 is FQNEAQ in the germline V gene (reference sequence). CDR3 length equals 17 residues. The CDR3 sequence is CASSLRGSGTGTDTQYF. The CDR3 nucleotides read TGTGCCAGCAGCTTAAGGGGGAGCGGGACGGGCACAGATACGCAGTATTTT.

V gene TRBV2 combines with J gene TRBJ2-2, with 8 bases fitting TRBD2. This CDR3 contains 16 residues. V trimming: 7 bases; J trimming: 4 bases; junction bases outside the gene matches: 11. Germline V gene sequence: CDR1 SNHLY, CDR2 FYNNEI. The CDR3 protein is CASNRNSGTSTGELFF. Here the CDR3 DNA reads TGTGCCAGCAATCGAAATAGCGGGACCTCCACCGGGGAGCTGTTTTTT.

V and J are TRBV29-1 and TRBJ1-4; 8 bases match TRBD1. The CDR3 totals 14 residues. Trimming took 6 bases from V and 8 from J; bases not matched to a gene: 11. Germline CDR1 is SQVTM and CDR2 is ANQGSEA. CDR3 in amino acids: CSVERQGSGEKLFF. The CDR3 DNA reads TGCAGCGTGGAAAGACAGGGGAGCGGCGAAAAACTGTTTTTT.

J is TRBJ2-7 and V is TRBV7-2; no definite D call. This CDR3 contains 11 residues. CDR1 and CDR2 (germline): SGHTA, FQGNSA. Trimming shortened V by 5 bases and J by 4 bases, and 6 bases separated the two germline ends. The DNA for the CDR3 is TGTGCCAGCAGCCGCGAATACGAGCAGTACTTC. The encoded protein is CASSREYEQYF.

This clone turned up a few times. The gene calls are TRBV25-1 and TRBJ2-1, with 14 bases lining up with TRBD2. The CDR3 has 13 amino acids. Losses at the gene ends were 8 bases for V and 6 bases for J; bases not matched to a gene: 0. CDR1 is MGHDK and CDR2 is SYGVNS in the germline V gene. The CDR3 sequence is CASGLAGGNEQFF. The CDR3 DNA follows: TGTGCCAGCGGACTAGCGGGAGGCAATGAGCAGTTCTTC.

This chain joins TRBV6-5 and TRBJ2-7; D gene uncertain. Germline CDR1 MNHEY, CDR2 SVGAGI. Trimming left V 2 bases short and J 2 bases short, with 7 bases between. The CDR3 is 13 amino acids. CDR3 sequence: CASSYMATYEQYF. The CDR3, as DNA: TGTGCCAGCAGTTACATGGCAACCTACGAGCAGTACTTC.

This chain connects TRBV7-2 to TRBJ2-3; TRBD2 is a possible D gene (6 bases). This CDR3 spans 13 amino acids. From germline, CDR1 is SGHTA and CDR2 FQGNSA. The V end was cut by 4 bases, the J end by 1 base, with 6 bases between. The CDR3 DNA reads as TGTGCCAGCAGCTGGAGGGGCACAGATACGCAGTATTTT. Amino acid sequence: CASSWRGTDTQYF.

The V call is TRBV28, the J call TRBJ1-5; TRBD1 matches 9 bases. Trimming took 8 bases from V and 0 from J; bases not matched to a gene: 11. Germline V gives CDR1 MDHEN, CDR2 SYDVKM. The CDR3 is 17 residues long. The CDR3 region is CASWGGQGIYSNQPQHF. The CDR3 DNA follows: TGTGCCAGCTGGGGGGGACAGGGAATATATAGCAATCAGCCCCAGCATTTT.

V and J are TRBV9 and TRBJ2-3; the D gene is possibly TRBD2 (5 bases). Trimming removed 5 bases from V and 6 bases from J, with 13 bases in between. Germline-derived CDR1 and CDR2 are SGDLS and YYNGEE. CDR3 size: 13 residues. In DNA, the CDR3 is TGTGCCAGCAGTTTCGGACTTAGCGATACGCAGTATTTT. Residues: CASSFGLSDTQYF.

CDR3 coding DNA: TGTGCCAGCAGCTTAGCCGGGATTGAAAAACTGTTTTTT. The encoded protein is CASSLAGIEKLFF. This chain links TRBV7-8 with TRBJ1-4; D call uncertain. The germline V gene encodes CDR1 SGHVS and CDR2 FQNEAQ. This CDR3 has 13 amino acids. Trimming took off 0 bases at V and 7 bases at J, with 6 bases between the two ends. Supplemented by reference TRBV7-8 and TRBJ1-4, the full variable domain reads GAGVSQSPRYKVAKRGQDVALRCDPISGHVSLFWYQQALGQGPEFLTYFQNEAQLDKSGLPSDRFFAERPEGSVSTLKIQRTQQEDSAVYLCASSLAGIEKLFFGSGTQLSVL.

This chain connects TRBV7-2 to TRBJ1-5; 7 positions agree with TRBD1. The CDR3 sequence is 13 residues long. Trimming removed 5 bases from V and 7 bases from J; junction bases left unmatched: 5. Germline lookup yields CDR1 SGHTA and CDR2 FQGNSA. CDR3: CASSKGARQPQHF. CDR3 in DNA: TGTGCCAGCAGCAAGGGGGCGCGGCAGCCCCAGCATTTT.